A single sample gave rise to the 25 T cell receptor beta chains below, sequenced in a study of blood T cell repertoires in COVID-19. Assay: immunoSEQ multiplex PCR; the TCRdb copy retains only in-frame clones and omits some. The data hold approximately 150,000 clones, with approximately 90% observed a single time. The sequenced sample was peripheral blood. The receptor source for this set is a human donor in a cohort sampled during active COVID-19.

The V and J genes are TRBV27 and TRBJ1-6; 8 nucleotides align to TRBD1. The germline V gene has CDR1 MNHEY and CDR2 SMNVEV (reference sequence). The length of the CDR3 is 15 residues. The V and J ends lost 2 bases and 7 bases, in that order; junction bases with no gene match: 4. In DNA, the CDR3 is TGTGCCAGCAGTTTAGGGACAGGCGCGAATTCACCCCTCCACTTT. Its protein product is CASSLGTGANSPLHF.

This chain uses TRBV3-1 (or the pseudogene TRBV3-2) with TRBJ2-5; TRBD2 matches at 8 bases. The CDR3 has 13 residues. Looked up from germline, CDR1 is LGHDT and CDR2 is YNNKEL (reference sequence). Unmatched junction bases numbered 7, after V lost 4 bases and J lost 9 bases. CDR3 DNA sequence: TGTGCCAGCAGCCTTAGCGGGGTCGCGGCCCAGTACTTC. It is translated as CASSLSGVAAQYF.

The gene calls are TRBV27 and TRBJ2-2, with D possibly matching TRBD1 (5 bases). V shed 2 bases and J shed 7 bases, with 8 bases lying between them. Germline V gives CDR1 MNHEY, CDR2 SMNVEV (reference sequence). This CDR3 spans 13 amino acids. CDR3 DNA sequence: TGTGCCAGCAGTTTACAGGGTAGCGGGGAGCTGTTTTTT. Translated, it gives CASSLQGSGELFF.

The chain joins TRBV29-1 to TRBJ1-1; 10 nucleotides align to TRBD1. J was trimmed by 7 bases and V by 7 bases; bases with no gene match: 6. The length of the CDR3 is 12 residues. Germline V gene lookup returns CDR1 SQVTM and CDR2 ANQGSEA. The CDR3 region has the DNA TGCAGCGCGGACAGGGGGTTTGATGAAGCTTTCTTT. It specifies CSADRGFDEAFF.

The rearrangement joins TRBV7-8 to TRBJ2-7; 12 bases align to TRBD2. Losses at the gene ends were 1 base for V and 4 bases for J; bases not matched to a gene: 5. The germline V gene has CDR1 SGHVS and CDR2 FQNEAQ. The CDR3 is made up of 16 amino acids. CDR3 residues: CASSLDTGTSGYEQYF. In nucleotides, the CDR3 is TGTGCCAGCAGCTTAGATACCGGGACTAGCGGGTACGAGCAGTACTTC. Full variable domain (remainder filled in from reference TRBV7-8 and TRBJ2-7): GAGVSQSPRYKVAKRGQDVALRCDPISGHVSLFWYQQALGQGPEFLTYFQNEAQLDKSGLPSDRFFAERPEGSVSTLKIQRTQQEDSAVYLCASSLDTGTSGYEQYFGPGTRLTVT.

The J gene is TRBJ1-1, the V gene TRBV6-5; possible D gene TRBD1, 6 bases. V lost 4 bases and J lost 11, with 17 bases in between. Germline V gives CDR1 MNHEY, CDR2 SVGAGI. The CDR3 sequence is 13 residues long. DNA for the CDR3: TGTGCCAGCAGTTCTTCCCTCAGACAGGAGGCTTTCTTT. Its translation: CASSSSLRQEAFF.

This clone was found a few times. The rearrangement uses TRBV5-1 and TRBJ1-3; 7 bases line up with TRBD1. The germline gives CDR1 SGHRS, CDR2 YFSETQ. The CDR3 has 17 residues. The trim removed 3 bases at V and 2 bases at J, leaving 11 bases unmatched. DNA of the CDR3: TGCGCCAGCAGCTCCCAAACAGCAGGGGGAACTGGAAACACCATATATTTT. This encodes CASSSQTAGGTGNTIYF.

This clone is a singleton in its sample. The chain is built from TRBV5-6 and TRBJ1-4; 11 nucleotides align to TRBD1. CDR1 is SGHDT and CDR2 is YYEEEE in the germline V gene. This CDR3 has 18 amino acids. J was trimmed by 6 bases and V by 0 bases; bases with no gene match: 10. The CDR3 spells CASSLGTGGAHYYEKLFF. CDR3 nucleotides: TGTGCCAGCAGCTTGGGGACAGGGGGCGCCCATTATTATGAAAAACTGTTTTTT.

The chain combines TRBV18 with TRBJ1-2, with TRBD1 matching 8 bases. V lost 3 bases, J lost 2 bases, and 8 bases stayed unmatched. The CDR3 is made up of 16 amino acids. From germline, CDR1 is KGHSH and CDR2 LQKENI. CDR3 DNA: TGTGCCAGCTCACCGGCGGCGCACAGGGGGAACTATGGCTACACCTTC. Translation: CASSPAAHRGNYGYTF.

As concerns this clone: Other nucleotide sequences from this sample produce the same CDR3. The chain employs TRBV5-4 and TRBJ2-6; D remains ambiguous. CDR1 is SGHNT, CDR2 YYREEE, per germline (reference sequence). The CDR3 is 16 amino acids. V was clipped by 2 bases and J by 0 bases, with 9 bases between them. The CDR3 region is CASSLRSNSGANVLTF. CDR3 bases: TGTGCCAGCAGCTTACGATCTAACTCTGGGGCCAACGTCCTGACTTTC.

The rearrangement joins TRBV29-1 to TRBJ1-5; TRBD1 might be the D (5 bases). The CDR3 is made up of 11 amino acids. V lost 7 bases and J 6 bases, leaving 10 bases between the germline ends. Germline V CDR1 and CDR2: SQVTM, ANQGSEA. DNA of the CDR3: TGCAGCGCGGGGGAGGGTCAGCCCCAGCATTTT. Protein: CSAGEGQPQHF.

The V call is TRBV14, the J call TRBJ1-2; 7 bases fit TRBD1. The germline gives CDR1 SGHDN, CDR2 FVKESK. Trimming removed 4 bases from V and 8 bases from J; junction bases left unmatched: 7. This CDR3 spans 13 amino acids. The CDR3 loop is CASSPRQGEGYTF. CDR3 bases: TGTGCCAGCAGCCCCCGACAGGGAGAGGGCTACACCTTC. Based on the CDR3 plus reference TRBV14 and TRBJ1-2, the full variable domain is EAGVTQFPSHSVIEKGQTVTLRCDPISGHDNLYWYRRVMGKEIKFLLHFVKESKQDESGMPNNRFLAERTGGTYSTLKVQPAELEDSGVYFCASSPRQGEGYTFGSGTRLTVV.

The chain combines TRBV5-1 with TRBJ1-1, with 7 nucleotides matching TRBD1. CDR1 and CDR2 (germline): SGHRS, YFSETQ. The CDR3 consists of 14 residues. The trim removed 5 bases at V and 0 bases at J, leaving 4 bases unmatched. CDR3: CASSRTGLNTEAFF. As DNA, the CDR3 is TGCGCCAGCAGTCGGACAGGACTGAACACTGAAGCTTTCTTT.

J is TRBJ2-7 and V is TRBV15; 12 bases map to TRBD1. CDR3 size: 15 residues. Looked up from germline, CDR1 is LNHNV and CDR2 is YYDKDF (reference sequence). Trimming at V came to 7 bases and at J to 2 bases, leaving 6 bases not matched to a gene. CDR3 loop: CATKPGQGATYEQYF. The CDR3 DNA follows: TGTGCCACCAAACCGGGACAGGGGGCAACCTACGAGCAGTACTTC.

The gene calls are TRBV10-3 and TRBJ2-2, with 16 bases aligning to TRBD2. V trimming: 7 bases; J trimming: 3 bases; junction bases outside the gene matches: 5. CDR3 length: 17 residues. Germline values: CDR1 ENHRY, CDR2 SYGVKD. The CDR3 sequence: CAIMGTSGGADTGELFF. DNA of the CDR3: TGTGCCATCATGGGGACTAGCGGGGGGGCAGACACCGGGGAGCTGTTTTTT.

The chain has TRBV20-1 and TRBJ2-2; TRBD1 matches at 8 bases. The trim removed 3 bases at V and 7 bases at J, leaving 7 bases unmatched. The CDR3 is 14 residues long. CDR1 is DFQATT, CDR2 SNEGSKA, per germline (reference sequence). In DNA, the CDR3 is TGCAGTGCTAGTCGGACAGGGCCAGGCGGGGAGCTGTTTTTT. The encoded protein is CSASRTGPGGELFF.

This clone was picked up one time. V and J are TRBV4-3 and TRBJ2-3; 9 positions agree with TRBD1. Germline V CDR1 and CDR2: LGHNA, YSLEER. CDR3 length equals 17 residues. With V trimmed by 1 base and J by 5 bases, 10 bases remained unmatched. Here the CDR3 DNA reads TGCGCCAGCAGCCAAGCCGCCGGGACAGGGTTTAAAGATACGCAGTATTTT. Its translation is CASSQAAGTGFKDTQYF.

For this clone: Additional DNA sequences in this sample encode the identical CDR3. The J gene is TRBJ2-7, the V gene TRBV5-1; TRBD1 matches 9 bases. In germline, CDR1 is SGHRS, CDR2 YFSETQ. This CDR3 has 14 residues. Trimming at V came to 0 bases and at J to 2 bases, leaving 0 bases not matched to a gene. CDR3 region: CASSLGQGAYEQYF. CDR3 coding DNA: TGCGCCAGCAGCTTGGGACAGGGGGCCTACGAGCAGTACTTC.

V is TRBV5-1 and J is TRBJ2-3; 12 positions agree with TRBD1. Germline CDR1 reads SGHRS; CDR2 reads YFSETQ. The CDR3 length is 15 residues. Trimming took 4 bases from V and 5 from J; bases not matched to a gene: 5. CDR3 protein: CASSMGQGAVDTQYF. DNA for the CDR3: TGCGCCAGCAGCATGGGACAGGGGGCCGTAGATACGCAGTATTTT.

V gene TRBV20-1 combines with J gene TRBJ2-1, with 12 positions matching TRBD2. V shed 3 bases, J shed 6 bases, and the junction held 6 bases outside the gene matches. CDR1 and CDR2 (germline): DFQATT, SNEGSKA (reference sequence). This CDR3 is 15 amino acids long. In DNA form, the CDR3 reads TGCAGTGCTAGTGGACTAGCGGGGTTAGTCAATGAGCAGTTCTTC. This codes for CSASGLAGLVNEQFF.

V is TRBV18 and J is TRBJ1-1, with D unresolved. The V end was cut by 3 bases, the J end by 0 bases, with 8 bases between. The germline V gene has CDR1 KGHSH and CDR2 LQKENI. The length of the CDR3 is 14 residues. The CDR3 is CASSPAFMNTEAFF. The CDR3 DNA sequence: TGTGCCAGCTCACCGGCATTCATGAACACTGAAGCTTTCTTT.

This clone has just one count. The chain uses TRBV19 and TRBJ1-2; no clear D. The ends were cut back, 3 bases at V and 4 bases at J, with 9 bases in the middle. The length of the CDR3 is 13 residues. The germline V gene encodes CDR1 LNHDA and CDR2 SQIVND (reference sequence). The CDR3 nucleotides are TGTGCCAGTAGTATGAGTTTTGGCTATGGCTACACCTTC. Protein product: CASSMSFGYGYTF.

The V gene is TRBV6-5, the J gene TRBJ1-2; TRBD1 matches 7 bases. Germline assignment: CDR1 MNHEY and CDR2 SVGAGI. The CDR3 is 16 amino acids. V lost 2 bases, J lost 4 bases, and 10 bases stayed unmatched. The CDR3: CASSYRGQTPTYGYTF. CDR3 DNA: TGTGCCAGCAGTTACCGGGGACAGACTCCCACCTATGGCTACACCTTC.

V is TRBV6-6 and J is TRBJ1-2; 7 nucleotides match TRBD1. V trimming: 6 bases; J trimming: 4 bases; junction bases outside the gene matches: 5. Germline V gives CDR1 MNHNY, CDR2 SVGAGI (reference sequence). This CDR3 region has 13 residues. DNA of the CDR3: TGTGCCAGCAGCCCTGGGACAGTCTATGGCTACACCTTC. Translated: CASSPGTVYGYTF.

The rearrangement joins TRBV7-2 to TRBJ2-3; the match to TRBD2 covers 12 bases. The germline gives CDR1 SGHTA, CDR2 FQGNSA. The ends lost 1 base at V and 5 bases at J; junction bases unmatched: 10. The CDR3 has 18 amino acids. The CDR3 loop reads CASSLGRASGGARDTQYF. CDR3 in DNA: TGTGCCAGCAGCTTAGGGCGGGCTAGCGGGGGGGCTAGAGATACGCAGTATTTT.